This T cell receptor (beta chain) was sequenced during a study of cytomegalovirus exposure and HLA in healthy donors. The wider study: In an early release, HLA-typed donors contributed 80 million to 95 million unique TCR sequences.

A remark on this clone: Its antigen is not identified.

13 Jbeta primers and 60 Vbeta primers were used for the PCR. Some clones are missing from TCRdb's copy, which holds only in-frame ones; the method was immunoSEQ multiplex PCR. The sample lists hundreds of thousands of clones; 70% to 90% were seen once. The CDR3 runs 16 residues. After removal of 2 bases from V and 5 bases from J, the junction contained 9 bases not matched to a gene. The germline gives CDR1 SGHDN, CDR2 FVKESK. Broader study findings: Within the data, a cluster of highly shared sequence variants was likely a sequencing artifact. When the data were analyzed later, several of the most significant clusters appeared to be linked to common viral pathogens.

The rearrangement uses TRBV14 and TRBJ2-1; 7 bases map to TRBD1. The origin of this receptor is a woman aged 18-30 years in good health and CMV-seronegative. The sequenced material came from PBMCs. CDR3 bases: TGTGCCAGCAGCCAACTGGGACAGAATCTCCACAATGAGCAGTTCTTC. It codes for CASSQLGQNLHNEQFF.